This TCR beta chain was captured in a study of T-cell memory formation after mild COVID-19. Study-wide results and limits: Clones that shrank (day 15 to 85) were balanced CD4/CD8, whereas later expanders leaned CD4+. The appearance of some responding clones in pre-infection memory suggested that cross-reactive memory joined. CM and EM subsets held most contracting CD4+ clones; EMRA held CD8+ ones.

Via MiXCR, TCRdb re-called the 5' RACE reads, giving one row per CDR3 protein. The sample records under 50,000 distinct CDR3 sequences, 25% to 35% being singletons. The CDR3 sequence is 15 residues long. Germline values: CDR1 SGHTA, CDR2 FQGNSA. Deletions cut 1 base from V and 5 bases from J, with 14 bases between. Comments on this clonotype: The antigen remains undetermined.

The TCR sequence derives from a man aged 18 to 30 who had mild COVID-19 (a few samples of this study predate the infection). Cell type and time point are not known. Sequencing was carried out using PBMCs or a T cell subset sorted from them (not recorded which). The V and J genes are TRBV7-2 and TRBJ2-5; D assignment may be TRBD1 or TRBD2 (6 bases each). The CDR3 is CASSLGLRGGETQYF. The DNA of the CDR3 is TGTGCCAGCAGCTTAGGTCTCCGAGGGGGGGAGACCCAGTACTTC.